These 24 T cell receptor beta chains originate from one sample sequenced in a study of a mutant IDH1 vaccine in newly diagnosed glioma. Assay: immunoSEQ multiplex PCR; the TCRdb copy retains only in-frame clones and omits some. The table shows about 34,000 clones, with around 80% occurring only once. As to time point: baseline, week 1 (first vaccination visit). The treatment here: pre-vaccination baseline after standard-of-care therapy. Specimen: peripheral blood mononuclear cells (PBMCs), collected from a glioma patient treated with radiotherapy, temozolomide or both. The receptors stem from a man aged 45-65 years with glioma. Some clones in this sample may be carry-over from other donors' samples.

The chain has TRBV7-9 and TRBJ2-5; TRBD2 might be the D (5 bases). Germline lookup yields CDR1 SEHNR and CDR2 FQNEAQ (reference sequence). V lost 5 bases, J lost 5 bases, and 15 bases lay in between. CDR3 length: 14 residues. The CDR3 spells CASSLFGAAETQYF. CDR3 coding DNA: TGTGCCAGCAGCCTATTTGGAGCGGCTGAGACCCAGTACTTC. Together with reference TRBV7-9 and TRBJ2-5, the CDR3 gives the full variable domain: DTGVSQNPRHKITKRGQNVTFRCDPISEHNRLYWYRQTLGQGPEFLTYFQNEAQLEKSRLLSDRFSAERPKGSFSTLEIQRTEQGDSAMYLCASSLFGAAETQYFGPGTRLLVL.

This chain joins TRBV5-4 and TRBJ1-1; 7 positions match TRBD1. Germline trimming cut 4 bases from V and 8 bases from J; bases unmatched to any gene: 5. The CDR3 totals 12 residues. Germline V gene lookup returns CDR1 SGHNT and CDR2 YYREEE (reference sequence). CDR3: CASSPGQSEAFF. The CDR3 nucleotides read TGTGCCAGCAGCCCGGGACAGTCGGAAGCTTTCTTT.

V usage is TRBV5-5 and J usage is TRBJ1-2; 7 bases line up with TRBD1. CDR1 is SGHKS and CDR2 is YYEKEE in the germline V gene (reference sequence). The CDR3 is 17 residues long. J was trimmed by 5 bases and V by 2 bases; bases with no gene match: 15. The CDR3 here is CASSFRQGGSLQYGYTF. The CDR3 DNA is TGTGCCAGCAGCTTCCGACAGGGCGGTTCCCTTCAATATGGCTACACCTTC.

V gene TRBV19 combines with J gene TRBJ2-1; 7 positions match TRBD1. Germline CDR1 LNHDA, CDR2 SQIVND (reference sequence). The V and J ends lost 6 bases and 4 bases, in that order; junction bases with no gene match: 3. The CDR3 is made up of 13 amino acids. CDR3 sequence (DNA): TGTGCCAGTAGCAGGGACAGTTACAATGAGCAGTTCTTC. Its translation is CASSRDSYNEQFF. Variable domain in full (rest from reference TRBV19 and TRBJ2-1): DGGITQSPKYLFRKEGQNVTLSCEQNLNHDAMYWYRQDPGQGLRLIYYSQIVNDFQKGDIAEGYSVSREKKESFPLTVTSAQKNPTAFYLCASSRDSYNEQFFGPGTRLTVL.

This sequence joins TRBV6-6 and TRBJ2-1; D remains unclear. The CDR3 totals 11 residues. From germline, CDR1 is MNHNY and CDR2 SVGAGI (reference sequence). The CDR3 protein is CASSKRNEQFF. The CDR3 DNA sequence: TGTGCTAGTAGTAAACGAAATGAGCAGTTCTTC.

The chain uses TRBV6-1 and TRBJ1-2; a weak D match, TRBD1 (6 bases). Trimming stripped 0 bases from V and 6 bases from J, with 11 bases between. The germline gives CDR1 MNHNS, CDR2 SASEGT. The CDR3 totals 14 residues. DNA for the CDR3: TGTGCCAGCAGTGAAGCGCGGGACACCAATGGCTACACCTTC. Translated: CASSEARDTNGYTF.

This chain connects TRBV2 to TRBJ1-1, with a tentative D call TRBD1 (5 bases). The CDR3 runs 15 residues. From germline, CDR1 is SNHLY and CDR2 FYNNEI. Trimming removed 6 bases from V and 4 bases from J, with 18 bases in between. The CDR3 region is CASSRGVGSLTEAFF. The DNA of the CDR3 is TGTGCCAGCAGCAGAGGGGTCGGGTCCCTCACTGAAGCTTTCTTT.

J is TRBJ2-3 and V is TRBV9, with 11 positions matching TRBD2. The CDR3 length is 16 residues. Germline V gene sequence: CDR1 SGDLS, CDR2 YYNGEE. Unmatched junction bases numbered 6, after V lost 4 bases and J lost 2 bases. CDR3 amino acids: CASSPQTSGATDTQYF. The DNA for the CDR3 is TGTGCCAGCAGCCCTCAGACTAGCGGGGCCACAGATACGCAGTATTTT. Full variable domain (outside the CDR3, taken from reference TRBV9 and TRBJ2-3): DSGVTQTPKHLITATGQRVTLRCSPRSGDLSVYWYQQSLDQGLQFLIQYYNGEERAKGNILERFSAQQFPDLHSELNLSSLELGDSALYFCASSPQTSGATDTQYFGPGTRLTVL.

The chain uses TRBV5-1 and TRBJ1-5; perhaps TRBD1 as D (6 bases). Trimming stripped 0 bases from V and 9 bases from J, with 7 bases between. The germline V gene has CDR1 SGHRS and CDR2 YFSETQ. The CDR3 is made up of 12 amino acids. The CDR3 region has the DNA TGCGCCAGCAGCTTGGAGGGGGGGCCCCAGCATTTT. This encodes CASSLEGGPQHF.

This chain links TRBV4-1 with TRBJ1-2; D is possibly TRBD1 (5 bases). V gave up 3 bases and J gave up 5 bases, with 16 bases separating them. CDR3 length: 15 amino acids. Germline CDR1 is MGHRA and CDR2 is YSYEKL. The CDR3: CASSQEDRGEYGYTF. Written as DNA, the CDR3 is TGCGCCAGCAGCCAGGAAGACCGGGGGGAGTATGGCTACACCTTC.

This chain connects TRBV7-6 to TRBJ2-6, with D perhaps given as TRBD1 or TRBD2 (6 bases each). Trimming took 3 bases from V and 4 from J, leaving 10 bases between them. Germline CDR1 SGHVS, CDR2 FNYEAQ. The CDR3 loop spans 15 amino acids. The CDR3 reads CASSLGAGGANVLTF. The CDR3 DNA reads as TGTGCCAGCAGCTTGGGGGCGGGAGGGGCCAACGTCCTGACTTTC.

V gene TRBV7-9 combines with J gene TRBJ2-2; no clear D. V was clipped by 5 bases and J by 1 base, with 11 bases between them. This CDR3 is built from 15 residues. Germline CDR1 reads SEHNR; CDR2 reads FQNEAQ (reference sequence). The CDR3 region is CASSAVTMNTGELFF. The CDR3 nucleotides are TGTGCCAGCAGCGCTGTCACCATGAACACCGGGGAGCTGTTTTTT.

The CDR3 reads CASSSQGARDGYTF. In DNA form, the CDR3 reads TGTGCCAGCAGCTCACAGGGGGCGCGGGATGGCTACACCTTC. The chain combines TRBV7-9 with TRBJ1-2; 9 bases are shared with TRBD1. V shed 4 bases and J 6 bases; nucleotides not matched to a gene: 6. The CDR3 runs 14 residues. Germline lookup yields CDR1 SEHNR and CDR2 FQNEAQ (reference sequence).

The chain carries TRBV28 and TRBJ2-6; 7 bases fit TRBD1. This CDR3 comprises 14 residues. Germline CDR1 is MDHEN and CDR2 is SYDVKM. J gave up 4 bases and V 6 bases, and 3 bases lay outside the gene matches. The CDR3 nucleotides read TGTGCCAGCAGCGGGACAGCCGGGGCCAACGTCCTGACTTTC. Translated: CASSGTAGANVLTF.

The chain couples TRBV30 to TRBJ2-7; D remains unclear. The V gene's germline CDR1 is GTSNPN and CDR2 SVGIG (reference sequence). The V end lost 2 bases, the J end lost 1 base, and 12 bases lay between the germline ends. The CDR3 runs to 14 residues. The CDR3 DNA follows: TGTGCCTGGAGTCTCCCCCTGATTTCCTACGAGCAGTACTTC. Its protein product is CAWSLPLISYEQYF.

This rearrangement joins TRBV11-2 to TRBJ2-7; 8 nucleotides agree with TRBD2. The CDR3 extends over 14 amino acids. CDR1 and CDR2 from the germline V gene are SGHAT and FQNNGV. The V and J ends lost 8 bases and 3 bases, in that order; junction bases with no gene match: 9. In DNA, the CDR3 is TGTGCCAGCGGGTTACTAGCGGAGAACTACGAGCAGTACTTC. The encoded protein is CASGLLAENYEQYF. The variable domain in full, completed from reference TRBV11-2 and TRBJ2-7, reads EAGVAQSPRYKIIEKRQSVAFWCNPISGHATLYWYQQILGQGPKLLIQFQNNGVVDDSQLPKDRFSAERLKGVDSTLKIQPAKLEDSAVYLCASGLLAENYEQYFGPGTRLTVT.

This clone has more than one count but fewer than ten. The chain uses TRBV27 and TRBJ1-5, with 7 bases identical to TRBD1. Trimming took 11 bases from V and 0 from J; bases not matched to a gene: 13. The CDR3 length is 16 residues. Germline assignment: CDR1 MNHEY and CDR2 SMNVEV (reference sequence). The CDR3 DNA sequence: TGTGCCTTTTCGCGACGGACAGGACATAGCAATCAGCCCCAGCATTTT. Translated, it gives CAFSRRTGHSNQPQHF.

The gene calls are TRBV18 and TRBJ2-5, with TRBD1 matching over 7 bases. The CDR3 contains 17 residues. Per germline, CDR1 KGHSH and CDR2 LQKENI. V shed 3 bases and J 2 bases; nucleotides not matched to a gene: 12. The CDR3 DNA reads TGTGCCAGCTCACCCGGGACAGCATCATCCCCACAAGAGACCCAGTACTTC. Protein product: CASSPGTASSPQETQYF.

This chain joins TRBV19 and TRBJ1-2; tentatively, D is TRBD1 (6 bases). CDR3 length: 15 amino acids. The germline V gene has CDR1 LNHDA and CDR2 SQIVND (reference sequence). Trimming pared 6 bases from V and 3 bases from J, leaving 17 bases between. The CDR3 DNA is TGTGCCAGTAGCCTAGGGGGTGCGCTCGACTATGGCTACACCTTC. Translated: CASSLGGALDYGYTF.

The chain recombines TRBV2 with TRBJ2-3; D not resolved. CDR1 is SNHLY, CDR2 FYNNEI, per germline. The length of the CDR3 is 14 residues. Trimming cost V 8 bases and J 5 bases, with 17 bases left between them. The CDR3 protein is CASAAVNIRDTQYF. CDR3 coding DNA: TGTGCCAGCGCTGCAGTGAATATACGAGATACGCAGTATTTT.

CDR3: CASSIGGGPSSYNEQFF. The DNA for the CDR3 is TGTGCCAGTAGTATAGGAGGCGGGCCGAGCTCCTACAATGAGCAGTTCTTC. The gene calls are TRBV19 and TRBJ2-1; a possible D gene is TRBD2 (5 bases). The CDR3 has 17 residues. Germline lookup yields CDR1 LNHDA and CDR2 SQIVND (reference sequence). V was clipped by 1 base and J by 0 bases, with 13 bases between them.

J is TRBJ2-7 and V is TRBV1; the tabulated D call, TRBD2, remains unverified against the DNA. TRBV1 is termed a pseudogene. There are 20 residues in the CDR3. The CDR3 protein is CTSAAHPERGELAVPYEQYF. The CDR3 bases are TGCACCAGCGCGGCCCATCCCGAACGAGGGGAATTAGCGGTACCCTACGAGCAGTACTTC.

The chain recombines TRBV10-3 with TRBJ2-1, with 14 bases identical to TRBD2. In germline, CDR1 is ENHRY, CDR2 SYGVKD. The CDR3 length is 14 residues. With V trimmed by 7 bases and J by 6 bases, 2 bases remained unmatched. This CDR3 reads CAIKTSGGVNEQFF. The CDR3 region has the DNA TGTGCCATCAAGACTAGCGGGGGGGTCAATGAGCAGTTCTTC.

The V gene is TRBV4-1, the J gene TRBJ1-5; unclear D gene. Trimming took 1 base from V and 2 from J, leaving 9 bases between them. Germline CDR1 MGHRA, CDR2 YSYEKL. The CDR3 covers 15 residues. CDR3 nucleotide sequence: TGCGCCAGCAGCCAAGTTGGCGGTCGCAATCAGCCCCAGCATTTT. As protein: CASSQVGGRNQPQHF.